One and the same sample provided the 18 T cell receptor beta chains below, sequenced in a study of blood T cell repertoires in COVID-19. Clones were read by immunoSEQ multiplex PCR, and TCRdb kept only the in-frame ones, dropping some. The repertoire includes roughly 280,000 clones, 70% to 90% of them detected once, and approximately 10% sits in the top ten. Sequenced input: peripheral blood. The receptors come from a woman between 70 and 85 years old with acute or convalescent COVID-19.

V and J are TRBV24-1 and TRBJ1-5; D gene ambiguous. The germline V and J ends were trimmed by 1 base and 6 bases, with 9 bases remaining between them. CDR1 and CDR2 (germline): KGHDR, SFDVKD. The CDR3 consists of 14 residues. CDR3 in amino acids: CATSDFLSPQPQHF. The DNA of the CDR3 is TGTGCCACCAGTGATTTTTTGTCTCCTCAGCCCCAGCATTTT.

The chain uses TRBV25-1 and TRBJ1-1; D call uncertain. Germline CDR1 MGHDK, CDR2 SYGVNS. The CDR3 covers 13 residues. The germline V and J ends were trimmed by 3 bases and 11 bases, with 16 bases remaining between them. CDR3 bases: TGTGCCAGCAGTGAGCAATCGGGGAGGGAGGCTTTCTTT. Residues: CASSEQSGREAFF.

The V gene is TRBV3-1 (or the pseudogene TRBV3-2), the J gene TRBJ2-1, with 9 bases fitting TRBD1. The CDR3 spans 19 residues. The V gene end was trimmed by 1 base and the J gene end by 1 base; junction bases not matched to a gene: 11. Germline V gene lookup returns CDR1 LGHDT and CDR2 YNNKEL (reference sequence). The CDR3 reads CASSQASGIQGASYNEQFF. The CDR3 DNA is TGTGCCAGCAGCCAAGCCAGTGGGATACAGGGGGCATCCTACAATGAGCAGTTCTTC.

About this clone: Different DNA sequences within this sample yield the same CDR3. The rearrangement joins TRBV7-9 to TRBJ1-1; D possibly corresponds to TRBD1 (6 bases). Per the germline V gene, CDR1 is SEHNR and CDR2 is FQNEAQ (reference sequence). This CDR3 has 14 amino acids. V shed 1 base and J shed 0 bases, with 6 bases lying between them. CDR3 nucleotide sequence: TGTGCCAGCAGCTTAGGGACAGTGAACACTGAAGCTTTCTTT. Protein product: CASSLGTVNTEAFF.

The rearrangement uses TRBV28 and TRBJ1-2, with D perhaps TRBD1 (6 bases). The V gene lost 6 bases and the J gene lost 4 bases, with 9 bases spanning the gap. The CDR3 contains 12 residues. In germline, CDR1 is MDHEN, CDR2 SYDVKM. The CDR3 sequence is CASRGQSYGYTF. The CDR3 DNA sequence: TGTGCCAGCAGAGGACAGAGCTATGGCTACACCTTC.

V and J are TRBV7-6 and TRBJ2-1, with TRBD2 matching over 11 bases. V was pared by 5 bases and J by 3 bases, with 3 bases of the junction left unmatched. CDR3 length: 15 amino acids. Germline V gene sequence: CDR1 SGHVS, CDR2 FNYEAQ. As DNA, the CDR3 is TGTGCCAGCAGCGCGACTAGCGGGAACTACAATGAGCAGTTCTTC. Translating gives CASSATSGNYNEQFF. Supplemented by reference TRBV7-6 and TRBJ2-1, the full variable domain reads GAGVSQSPRYKVTKRGQDVALRCDPISGHVSLYWYRQALGQGPEFLTYFNYEAQQDKSGLPNDRFSAERPEGSISTLTIQRTEQRDSAMYRCASSATSGNYNEQFFGPGTRLTVL.

V and J are TRBV5-6 and TRBJ2-7, with D uncertain. Germline CDR1 is SGHDT and CDR2 is YYEEEE. The CDR3 contains 14 residues. V shed 0 bases and J shed 1 base, with 8 bases lying between them. Here the CDR3 DNA reads TGTGCCAGCAGCTTGGGGAGAAGTTCCTACGAGCAGTACTTC. Translation: CASSLGRSSYEQYF. The whole variable domain, filled in from reference TRBV5-6 and TRBJ2-7, reads DAGVTQSPTHLIKTRGQQVTLRCSPKSGHDTVSWYQQALGQGPQFIFQYYEEEERQRGNFPDRFSGHQFPNYSSELNVNALLLGDSALYLCASSLGRSSYEQYFGPGTRLTVT.

The chain couples TRBV11-3 to TRBJ1-1, with a possible D match to TRBD1 (6 bases). V dropped 8 bases and J dropped 1 base, with 11 bases sitting between them. The CDR3 is made up of 13 amino acids. Germline lookup yields CDR1 SGHNT and CDR2 YENEEA. The CDR3 DNA reads TGTGCCAGCTCCGGACAGCAGAACACTGAAGCTTTCTTT. This translates into CASSGQQNTEAFF.

The chain has TRBV5-1 and TRBJ1-2; D remains unclear. This CDR3 has 15 amino acids. CDR1 is SGHRS, CDR2 YFSETQ, per germline. The germline V and J ends were trimmed by 0 bases and 0 bases, with 9 bases remaining between them. This CDR3 reads CASSLDPSANYGYTF. In nucleotides, the CDR3 is TGCGCCAGCAGCTTGGACCCCTCAGCTAACTATGGCTACACCTTC. Using reference TRBV5-1 and TRBJ1-2 for the parts outside the CDR3, the full variable domain is KAGVTQTPRYLIKTRGQQVTLSCSPISGHRSVSWYQQTPGQGLQFLFEYFSETQRNKGNFPGRFSGRQFSNSRSEMNVSTLELGDSALYLCASSLDPSANYGYTFGSGTRLTVV.

The rearrangement uses TRBV6-5 and TRBJ1-2, with 9 bases fitting TRBD1. The ends lost 7 bases at V and 8 bases at J; junction bases unmatched: 11. From germline, CDR1 is MNHEY and CDR2 SVGAGI. The length of the CDR3 is 14 residues. The CDR3: CASKVDRGVSGYTF. The CDR3 nucleotides are TGTGCCAGCAAGGTGGACAGGGGCGTGTCCGGCTACACCTTC.

The V and J genes are TRBV7-9 and TRBJ2-7; TRBD2 aligns across 15 bases. The CDR3 totals 19 residues. Germline V lookup: CDR1 SEHNR, CDR2 FQNEAQ (reference sequence). Trimming at V came to 5 bases and at J to 0 bases, leaving 11 bases not matched to a gene. The CDR3 DNA reads as TGTGCCAGCAGCCTTGAAGGGACTAGCGGGGGGCGCAGCTCCTACGAGCAGTACTTC. Its translation: CASSLEGTSGGRSSYEQYF.

This clone was observed a handful of times. The genes are TRBV7-9 and TRBJ2-2, with TRBD1 as a possible D gene (5 bases). The germline V gene has CDR1 SEHNR and CDR2 FQNEAQ (reference sequence). Between the trimmed V and J ends, which lost 1 base and 1 base, there was a span of 10 bases. This CDR3 comprises 16 residues. The CDR3 is CASSLGWQGNTGELFF. The CDR3 coding sequence is TGTGCCAGCAGCTTAGGGTGGCAGGGGAACACCGGGGAGCTGTTTTTT. Filled out from reference TRBV7-9 and TRBJ2-2, the complete variable domain reads DTGVSQNPRHKITKRGQNVTFRCDPISEHNRLYWYRQTLGQGPEFLTYFQNEAQLEKSRLLSDRFSAERPKGSFSTLEIQRTEQGDSAMYLCASSLGWQGNTGELFFGEGSRLTVL.

Notes on this clone: Other nucleotide sequences in the sample specify the same CDR3. CDR3 loop: CAISELTGGATEAFF. CDR3 nucleotides: TGTGCCATCAGTGAGTTGACAGGGGGCGCAACTGAAGCTTTCTTT. V is TRBV10-3 and J is TRBJ1-1; 10 bases line up with TRBD1. V dropped 1 base and J dropped 5; count of bases not matched to a gene: 4. CDR3 size: 15 residues. CDR1 and CDR2 (germline): ENHRY, SYGVKD.

The rearrangement joins TRBV19 to TRBJ1-2; no clear D. The length of the CDR3 is 14 residues. V lost 8 bases and J 0 bases, leaving 13 bases between the germline ends. Germline V gene lookup returns CDR1 LNHDA and CDR2 SQIVND (reference sequence). Here the CDR3 reads CASVAVPTNYGYTF. The DNA for the CDR3 is TGTGCCAGTGTGGCAGTCCCGACTAACTATGGCTACACCTTC.

The V and J genes are TRBV7-9 and TRBJ1-2, with a tentative D call TRBD1 (6 bases). Between the trimmed V and J ends, which lost 4 bases and 6 bases, there was a span of 12 bases. CDR3 length equals 13 residues. Germline CDR1 reads SEHNR; CDR2 reads FQNEAQ (reference sequence). The CDR3 region is CASSSLGGDGYTF. The CDR3 coding sequence is TGTGCCAGCAGCTCCCTAGGGGGGGATGGCTACACCTTC.

The chain links TRBV10-1 to TRBJ2-1; 7 bases fit TRBD1. This CDR3 has 12 amino acids. The J segment lost 5 bases and the V segment lost 7 bases, leaving 2 bases of the junction unmatched. The germline gives CDR1 WNHNN, CDR2 SYGVQD (reference sequence). Here the CDR3 reads CASNQGDNEQFF. The CDR3 DNA reads as TGCGCCAGCAATCAGGGGGACAATGAGCAGTTCTTC.

This rearrangement joins TRBV18 to TRBJ2-2; 7 bases fit TRBD1. The junction had 4 bases not matched to a gene; V was cut back by 3 bases and J by 0 bases. This CDR3 is 16 amino acids long. CDR1 and CDR2 from the germline V gene are KGHSH and LQKENI. In DNA, the CDR3 is TGTGCCAGCTCACCGGACAGGTTCGCGAACACCGGGGAGCTGTTTTTT. Encoded protein: CASSPDRFANTGELFF.

This chain links TRBV5-4 with TRBJ2-5; 8 bases match TRBD1. Trimming took 0 bases from V and 5 from J; bases not matched to a gene: 3. The germline gives CDR1 SGHNT, CDR2 YYREEE (reference sequence). CDR3 size: 14 residues. This CDR3 is CASSLGRDRETQYF. The CDR3, as DNA: TGTGCCAGCAGCTTGGGGAGGGACAGGGAGACCCAGTACTTC.